Shown below are 31 T cell receptor beta chains from a single sample sequenced in a study of neoadjuvant nivolumab and ipilimumab in lung cancer. Profiled with immunoSEQ multiplex PCR; TCRdb holds only in-frame clones, not every one. The sample records 20,000 or so clones, around 76% being singletons. This specimen consisted of tumor tissue, obtained after neoadjuvant nivolumab, alone or with ipilimumab, at or shortly before surgery. Every receptor here comes from an adult with non-small cell lung cancer.

The chain couples TRBV18 to TRBJ2-3, with D hard to call. The germline V gene has CDR1 KGHSH and CDR2 LQKENI. This CDR3 is built from 15 residues. The V end lost 2 bases, the J end lost 2 bases, and 11 bases lay between the germline ends. CDR3: CASSPGRTHTDTQYF. In DNA form, the CDR3 reads TGTGCCAGCTCACCAGGGCGGACCCACACAGATACGCAGTATTTT. The complete variable domain, with remaining parts taken from reference TRBV18 and TRBJ2-3, reads NAGVMQNPRHLVRRRGQEARLRCSPMKGHSHVYWYRQLPEEGLKFMVYLQKENIIDESGMPKERFSAEFPKEGPSILRIQQVVRGDSAAYFCASSPGRTHTDTQYFGPGTRLTVL.

This chain connects TRBV2 to TRBJ2-7; unclear D gene. Germline V CDR1 and CDR2: SNHLY, FYNNEI. The CDR3 runs 14 residues. V was cut by 5 bases and J by 0 bases, with 11 bases left in between. CDR3 DNA: TGTGCCAGCAGTAGGACCGAAAGCTCCTACGAGCAGTACTTC. Amino acids: CASSRTESSYEQYF.

CDR3 bases: TGTGCCAGCAGTTTTTGGGGACAGGGCCTCTACGAGCAGTACTTC. This sequence encodes CASSFWGQGLYEQYF. The rearrangement joins TRBV28 to TRBJ2-7, with TRBD1 identical over 9 bases. After removal of 3 bases from V and 3 bases from J, the junction contained 6 bases not matched to a gene. The length of the CDR3 is 15 residues. Looked up from germline, CDR1 is MDHEN and CDR2 is SYDVKM.

V gene TRBV10-1 combines with J gene TRBJ2-3; 10 bases are shared with TRBD1. Germline V gives CDR1 WNHNN, CDR2 SYGVQD (reference sequence). The J segment lost 2 bases and the V segment lost 6 bases, leaving 8 bases of the junction unmatched. The CDR3 sequence is 16 residues long. Here the CDR3 reads CASSPGTGAPTDTQYF. The DNA of the CDR3 is TGCGCCAGCAGCCCCGGGACAGGGGCTCCCACAGATACGCAGTATTTT.

The rearrangement uses TRBV7-3 and TRBJ2-1; the D call may be TRBD1 or TRBD2 (5 bases each). V was pared by 5 bases and J by 4 bases, with 12 bases between. Germline V gene data show CDR1 as SGHTA and CDR2 as FQGTGA. The CDR3 totals 14 residues. The CDR3 nucleotides are TGTGCCAGCAGCCTGGGGACGGATTACAATGAGCAGTTCTTC. Amino acid sequence: CASSLGTDYNEQFF.

The genes are TRBV28 and TRBJ1-2; D remains ambiguous. CDR3 length: 12 amino acids. V shed 2 bases and J shed 4 bases, with 5 bases lying between them. Germline assignment: CDR1 MDHEN and CDR2 SYDVKM. Here the CDR3 DNA reads TGTGCCAGCAGTTTAAATGGCTATGGCTACACCTTC. Encoded protein: CASSLNGYGYTF.

By proportion, this clone is medium-sized. The chain joins TRBV4-1 to TRBJ1-1; D perhaps matches TRBD1 (6 bases). V lost 4 bases, J lost 1 base, and 10 bases lay in between. The V gene's germline CDR1 is MGHRA and CDR2 YSYEKL. This CDR3 region has 14 residues. CDR3 in DNA: TGCGCCAGCAGCCGGGAGGGACAGAACACTGAAGCTTTCTTT. This gives the protein CASSREGQNTEAFF.

V and J are TRBV10-2 and TRBJ2-5, with D unclear. Per germline, CDR1 WSHSY and CDR2 SAAADI. Trimming shortened V by 2 bases and J by 2 bases, and 6 bases separated the two germline ends. There are 13 residues in the CDR3. The CDR3, as DNA: TGCGCCAGCAGTGAGGCCAGTCAAGAGACCCAGTACTTC. This encodes CASSEASQETQYF.

The V gene is TRBV5-8, the J gene TRBJ2-1, with D maybe TRBD2 (6 bases). In germline, CDR1 is SGHTS, CDR2 YDEGEE. The CDR3 sequence is 15 residues long. The V end was cut by 6 bases, the J end by 0 bases, with 13 bases between. CDR3 sequence: CASIRERSSYNEQFF. CDR3 sequence (DNA): TGTGCCAGCATCCGGGAGCGGAGCTCCTACAATGAGCAGTTCTTC.

The V call is TRBV6-1, the J call TRBJ1-5; 7 positions match TRBD1. CDR3 length: 16 amino acids. Germline CDR1 MNHNS, CDR2 SASEGT. The ends lost 1 base at V and 0 bases at J; junction bases unmatched: 3. CDR3 nucleotides: TGTGCCAGCAGTGAAGGCAGGGGGTATAGCAATCAGCCCCAGCATTTT. Protein sequence: CASSEGRGYSNQPQHF.

In DNA, the CDR3 is TGTGCCAGCAGCTTACGGAGTGCCTCAGTCGCTGAAGCTTTCTTT. Its translation is CASSLRSASVAEAFF. The rearrangement joins TRBV7-9 to TRBJ1-1; D not resolved. V was pared by 2 bases and J by 6 bases, with 16 bases between. Per germline, CDR1 SEHNR and CDR2 FQNEAQ (reference sequence). This CDR3 is built from 15 residues. The entire variable domain, with the rest obtained from reference TRBV7-9 and TRBJ1-1, is as follows: DTGVSQNPRHKITKRGQNVTFRCDPISEHNRLYWYRQTLGQGPEFLTYFQNEAQLEKSRLLSDRFSAERPKGSFSTLEIQRTEQGDSAMYLCASSLRSASVAEAFFGQGTRLTVV.

The V and J genes are TRBV5-1 and TRBJ2-2; D may be TRBD1 (5 bases). This CDR3 contains 14 residues. Germline assignment: CDR1 SGHRS and CDR2 YFSETQ. Trimming stripped 2 bases from V and 2 bases from J, with 7 bases between. The CDR3 region is CASSLGDNTGELFF. For the CDR3, the DNA is TGCGCCAGCAGCTTAGGGGATAACACCGGGGAGCTGTTTTTT.

V is TRBV2 and J is TRBJ2-7; no reliable D call. V shed 4 bases and J shed 3 bases, with 4 bases lying between them. The CDR3 has 11 residues. In germline, CDR1 is SNHLY, CDR2 FYNNEI. The CDR3 protein is CASSAGYEQYF. DNA for the CDR3: TGTGCCAGCAGTGCCGGCTACGAGCAGTACTTC.

This clone is a singleton in its sample. The chain employs TRBV2 and TRBJ1-3, with a tentative D call TRBD1 (6 bases). Trimming removed 6 bases from V and 4 bases from J, with 13 bases in between. The CDR3 loop spans 14 amino acids. Germline V CDR1 and CDR2: SNHLY, FYNNEI. The DNA of the CDR3 is TGTGCCAGCAGATACAGGGTGTGGGGAAACACCATATATTTT. It codes for CASRYRVWGNTIYF.

The CDR3, as DNA: TGTGCCAGCAGCGTTCTAGCGGGAGTGGGGGAGACCCAGTACTTC. Its translation is CASSVLAGVGETQYF. The rearrangement links TRBV9 to TRBJ2-5; 10 nucleotides align to TRBD2. The CDR3 length is 15 residues. The V segment lost 2 bases and the J segment 5 bases; nucleotides outside the gene matches: 6. Germline V gives CDR1 SGDLS, CDR2 YYNGEE. The full variable domain, its missing parts supplied by reference TRBV9 and TRBJ2-5, is DSGVTQTPKHLITATGQRVTLRCSPRSGDLSVYWYQQSLDQGLQFLIQYYNGEERAKGNILERFSAQQFPDLHSELNLSSLELGDSALYFCASSVLAGVGETQYFGPGTRLLVL.

The chain employs TRBV18 and TRBJ2-7; 9 bases are shared with TRBD2. The germline CDR1 and CDR2 sequences are KGHSH and LQKENI. V lost 0 bases, J lost 5 bases, and 5 bases stayed unmatched. The CDR3 sequence is 15 residues long. The CDR3 coding sequence is TGTGCCAGCTCACCACCAAGCGGGAGGTGGCACGAGCAGTACTTC. Translating it yields CASSPPSGRWHEQYF.

The chain couples TRBV5-6 to TRBJ1-1; D call uncertain. The V end lost 5 bases, the J end lost 1 base, and 9 bases lay between the germline ends. Per germline, CDR1 SGHDT and CDR2 YYEEEE. The CDR3 totals 13 residues. In DNA, the CDR3 is TGTGCCAGCAGGCGGGTGGAGAACACTGAAGCTTTCTTT. It is translated as CASRRVENTEAFF.

V is TRBV4-1 and J is TRBJ2-1; 10 bases fit TRBD2. J was trimmed by 4 bases and V by 0 bases; bases with no gene match: 9. Germline V gives CDR1 MGHRA, CDR2 YSYEKL. The CDR3 is 18 amino acids. The CDR3 region is CASSQDLGTSDGYNEQFF. As DNA, the CDR3 is TGCGCCAGCAGCCAAGATCTAGGGACTAGCGATGGGTACAATGAGCAGTTCTTC.

This clone has just one count. The V gene is TRBV19, the J gene TRBJ2-2; tentatively, D is TRBD2 (6 bases). This CDR3 spans 15 amino acids. The V gene lost 6 bases and the J gene lost 0 bases, with 11 bases spanning the gap. Germline V gene data show CDR1 as LNHDA and CDR2 as SQIVND (reference sequence). Here the CDR3 DNA reads TGTGCCAGTAGAAGTGGAGGGCCGAACACCGGGGAGCTGTTTTTT. It is translated as CASRSGGPNTGELFF.

This clone was counted a single time. This chain links TRBV5-1 with TRBJ2-6; either TRBD1 or TRBD2 may supply D (5 bases each). Trimming shortened V by 8 bases and J by 2 bases, and 11 bases separated the two germline ends. This CDR3 is built from 14 residues. Germline V gene lookup returns CDR1 SGHRS and CDR2 YFSETQ. CDR3 in DNA: TGCGCCAGTTACCGAGGGGCTGGGGCCAACGTCCTGACTTTC. This gives the protein CASYRGAGANVLTF.

The chain employs TRBV9 and TRBJ2-7, with D possibly called TRBD1 or TRBD2 (5 bases each). CDR3 length: 15 amino acids. The germline CDR1 and CDR2 sequences are SGDLS and YYNGEE. V was pared by 0 bases and J by 3 bases, with 13 bases between. The CDR3 region is CASSVGGVGDYEQYF. The CDR3 DNA sequence: TGTGCCAGCAGCGTAGGAGGGGTCGGAGACTACGAGCAGTACTTC.

The V gene is TRBV6-7, the J gene TRBJ2-5; TRBD2 matches 9 bases. TRBV6-7 has ORF status, its function being uncertain. The CDR3 contains 18 residues. V shed 1 base and J 1 base; nucleotides not matched to a gene: 10. In DNA form, the CDR3 reads TGTGCCAGCAGTTACTATCCTCGGCCGCGGGAGGGCCAAGAGACCCAGTACTTC. Translated: CASSYYPRPREGQETQYF.

The J gene is TRBJ1-2, the V gene TRBV4-1; TRBD1 might be the D (5 bases). CDR3 size: 15 residues. V was pared by 0 bases and J by 4 bases, with 12 bases between. Germline CDR1 and CDR2: MGHRA and YSYEKL. The CDR3 region has the DNA TGCGCCAGCAGCCAAGATCGCGGGAGGGGCTATGGCTACACCTTC. It encodes CASSQDRGRGYGYTF.

This clone was detected a few times. CDR3: CASSPAGYTQYF. The CDR3 DNA follows: TGTGCCAGCAGCCCCGCCGGGTATACGCAGTATTTT. The chain combines TRBV11-2 with TRBJ2-3; D is ambiguous. Germline V CDR1 and CDR2: SGHAT, FQNNGV. Trimming left V 5 bases short and J 7 bases short, with 10 bases between. The CDR3 loop spans 12 amino acids.

This clone came up a few times. The rearrangement uses TRBV5-4 and TRBJ2-3; TRBD2 matches at 8 bases. V lost 4 bases and J lost 5; bases outside the gene matches: 12. Germline-derived CDR1 and CDR2 are SGHNT and YYREEE (reference sequence). CDR3 length: 16 residues. The chain's CDR3 is CASSRPRAGAKDTQYF. CDR3 nucleotide sequence: TGTGCCAGCAGCCGACCCCGAGCGGGAGCTAAAGATACGCAGTATTTT.

The J gene is TRBJ2-5, the V gene TRBV5-6; D unclear. Germline CDR1 reads SGHDT; CDR2 reads YYEEEE. CDR3 size: 13 residues. V was pared by 4 bases and J by 3 bases, with 10 bases between. For the CDR3, the DNA is TGTGCCAGCAGCCCCTCAGCCGAAGAGACCCAGTACTTC. This gives the protein CASSPSAEETQYF.

V usage is TRBV11-2 and J usage is TRBJ1-1; D remains unclear. Germline V gene lookup returns CDR1 SGHAT and CDR2 FQNNGV. The CDR3 contains 13 residues. V shed 6 bases and J shed 0 bases, with 8 bases lying between them. CDR3 bases: TGTGCCAGCAGTACCCGTTTGAACACTGAAGCTTTCTTT. It codes for CASSTRLNTEAFF.

The chain joins TRBV15 to TRBJ1-2; weak D call: TRBD1 (6 bases). Trimming took off 5 bases at V and 5 bases at J, with 15 bases between the two ends. Looked up from germline, CDR1 is LNHNV and CDR2 is YYDKDF (reference sequence). The CDR3 extends over 14 amino acids. CDR3 coding DNA: TGTGCCACCAGCTCCGGACAGATGGCTTATGGCTACACCTTC. This sequence encodes CATSSGQMAYGYTF.

The chain couples TRBV15 to TRBJ2-3; 7 bases map to TRBD1. The junction had 9 bases not matched to a gene; V was cut back by 3 bases and J by 3 bases. The CDR3 extends over 16 amino acids. Germline V lookup: CDR1 LNHNV, CDR2 YYDKDF (reference sequence). CDR3 residues: CATSRTGSRGTDTQYF. In nucleotides, the CDR3 is TGTGCCACCAGCAGGACAGGGTCGCGCGGAACAGATACGCAGTATTTT.

The V call is TRBV9, the J call TRBJ2-1; D call uncertain. The V end lost 4 bases, the J end lost 2 bases, and 13 bases lay between the germline ends. The CDR3 runs to 15 residues. Germline V gene sequence: CDR1 SGDLS, CDR2 YYNGEE. The CDR3 region is CASSPQTLTYNEQFF. CDR3 in DNA: TGTGCCAGCAGCCCACAGACCTTAACCTACAATGAGCAGTTCTTC.

V gene TRBV4-1 combines with J gene TRBJ2-2; D is unclear. The CDR3 is 16 amino acids. Trimming shortened V by 0 bases and J by 6 bases, and 14 bases separated the two germline ends. CDR1 and CDR2 from the germline V gene are MGHRA and YSYEKL. CDR3 bases: TGCGCCAGCAGCCAAGATGTGGCGAGGAGCGCCGGGGAGCTGTTTTTT. This gives the protein CASSQDVARSAGELFF.